These 12 T cell receptor beta chains were sequenced from one sample in a study of blood T cell repertoires in COVID-19. Clones were sequenced by immunoSEQ multiplex PCR, and TCRdb holds only the in-frame ones, with some missing. The data hold about 220,000 clones, with 70% to 90% observed a single time. The sample comprised PBMCs or T cells enriched from blood (not recorded which). The receptors here all came from a woman between 50 and 59 years old with acute COVID-19.

The chain joins TRBV6-5 to TRBJ2-2; 7 bases are a match to TRBD2. V shed 7 bases and J 0 bases; nucleotides not matched to a gene: 5. Looked up from germline, CDR1 is MNHEY and CDR2 is SVGAGI. CDR3 size: 15 residues. The CDR3 region is CASNPSGANTGELFF. CDR3 nucleotide sequence: TGTGCCAGCAATCCTAGCGGAGCGAACACCGGGGAGCTGTTTTTT.

This chain links TRBV4-1 with TRBJ2-1; D perhaps matches TRBD2 (7 bases). Germline-derived CDR1 and CDR2 are MGHRA and YSYEKL. This CDR3 contains 16 residues. With 4 bases removed from V and 5 bases from J, the gap between germline ends came to 18 bases. The CDR3 DNA follows: TGCGCCAGCAGCCTCCCAGGGAGGGGGGTGAACAATGAGCAGTTCTTC. Residues: CASSLPGRGVNNEQFF.

The chain combines TRBV27 with TRBJ1-2; tentative D call: TRBD1 (6 bases). The CDR3 consists of 16 residues. Between the trimmed V and J ends, which lost 5 bases and 4 bases, there was a span of 20 bases. Germline V CDR1 and CDR2: MNHEY, SMNVEV (reference sequence). CDR3 region: CASSATAGAESYGYTF. Written as DNA, the CDR3 is TGTGCCAGCAGTGCAACCGCGGGGGCCGAATCCTATGGCTACACCTTC.

This clone was recorded only once. The chain joins TRBV25-1 to TRBJ2-2, with TRBD1 identical over 9 bases. The junction had 4 bases not matched to a gene; V was cut back by 5 bases and J by 6 bases. CDR3 size: 14 residues. From germline, CDR1 is MGHDK and CDR2 SYGVNS. The CDR3 sequence: CASSRTGVAGELFF. For the CDR3, the DNA is TGTGCCAGCAGTCGGACAGGGGTCGCCGGGGAGCTGTTTTTT.

J is TRBJ1-2 and V is TRBV6-5, with 8 positions matching TRBD1. J was trimmed by 4 bases and V by 2 bases; bases with no gene match: 3. Germline V lookup: CDR1 MNHEY, CDR2 SVGAGI. This CDR3 contains 14 residues. CDR3 sequence reads: CASSYGGQGYGYTF. Written as DNA, the CDR3 is TGTGCCAGCAGTTACGGAGGACAGGGCTATGGCTACACCTTC.

The chain is built from TRBV3-1 (or the pseudogene TRBV3-2) and TRBJ1-1; 7 bases fit TRBD1. Per germline, CDR1 LGHDT and CDR2 YNNKEL (reference sequence). The CDR3 length is 15 residues. V lost 1 base to trimming and J lost 4 bases; unmatched junction nucleotides: 6. The CDR3 here is CASSQGRGGGTEAFF. In DNA, the CDR3 is TGTGCCAGCAGCCAAGGAAGAGGGGGCGGCACTGAAGCTTTCTTT.

The chain is built from TRBV12-3 or TRBV12-4 and TRBJ1-1; possibly TRBD1 for D (6 bases). The CDR3 spans 13 residues. The V gene lost 7 bases and the J gene lost 4 bases, with 13 bases spanning the gap. The CDR3 DNA sequence: TGTGCCAGCACCCTGGACAGTTTCACTGAAGCTTTCTTT. Protein product: CASTLDSFTEAFF.

The V gene is TRBV7-3, the J gene TRBJ2-1, with D possibly matching TRBD2 (5 bases). The CDR3 runs 14 residues. V lost 3 bases, J lost 9 bases, and 15 bases lay in between. Germline V gene lookup returns CDR1 SGHTA and CDR2 FQGTGA. CDR3 bases: TGTGCCAGCAGCTTGGCCGCGGGTTCGAGTGAGCAGTTCTTC. Translated, it gives CASSLAAGSSEQFF.

V usage is TRBV7-9 and J usage is TRBJ2-7, with 9 bases that match TRBD1. J was trimmed by 5 bases and V by 5 bases; bases with no gene match: 7. The CDR3 consists of 14 residues. Germline-derived CDR1 and CDR2 are SEHNR and FQNEAQ (reference sequence). This CDR3 is CASSNGQGPDEQYF. DNA for the CDR3: TGTGCCAGCAGCAATGGACAGGGGCCAGACGAGCAGTACTTC.

V usage is TRBV5-8 and J usage is TRBJ1-1, with a tentative D call TRBD1 (5 bases). This CDR3 is 12 amino acids long. V was trimmed by 0 bases and J by 11 bases, leaving 11 bases between them. CDR1 and CDR2 (germline): SGHTS, YDEGEE. The CDR3 is CASSLAQGSAFF. The CDR3, as DNA: TGTGCCAGCAGCTTGGCGCAGGGATCGGCTTTCTTT. The complete variable domain, with remaining parts taken from reference TRBV5-8 and TRBJ1-1, reads EAGVTQSPTHLIKTRGQQATLRCSPISGHTSVYWYQQALGLGLQFLLWYDEGEERNRGNFPPRFSGRQFPNYSSELNVNALELEDSALYLCASSLAQGSAFFGQGTRLTVV.

About this clone: Germline is not matched at one junction end, which may reflect a read error. The chain links TRBV9 to TRBJ2-2; TRBD2 matches at 7 bases. Germline V gene data show CDR1 as SGDLS and CDR2 as YYNGEE. The CDR3 spans 16 residues. The DNA for the CDR3 is TGTGCCAGCAGCGTACTAGCGGTCGGGGGGACCGGCGAGCTGTTTTTT. The encoded protein is CASSVLAVGGTGELFF.

The rearrangement joins TRBV11-2 to TRBJ2-7; 7 nucleotides match TRBD2. V dropped 7 bases and J dropped 4; count of bases not matched to a gene: 10. Germline values: CDR1 SGHAT, CDR2 FQNNGV. The CDR3 length is 14 residues. The CDR3, as DNA: TGTGCCAGCACCTTCACCCGGGAGGCTTACGAGCAGTACTTC. Protein product: CASTFTREAYEQYF.